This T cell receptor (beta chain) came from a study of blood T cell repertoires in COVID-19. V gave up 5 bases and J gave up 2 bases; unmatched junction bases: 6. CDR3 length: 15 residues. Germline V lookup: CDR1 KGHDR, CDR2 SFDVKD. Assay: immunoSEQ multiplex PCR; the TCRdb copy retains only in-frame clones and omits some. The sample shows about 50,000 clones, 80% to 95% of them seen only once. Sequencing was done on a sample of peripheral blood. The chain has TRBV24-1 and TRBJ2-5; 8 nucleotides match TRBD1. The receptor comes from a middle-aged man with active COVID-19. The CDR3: CATSVRTGWQETQYF. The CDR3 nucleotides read TGTGCCACCAGTGTGAGGACAGGGTGGCAAGAGACCCAGTACTTC.